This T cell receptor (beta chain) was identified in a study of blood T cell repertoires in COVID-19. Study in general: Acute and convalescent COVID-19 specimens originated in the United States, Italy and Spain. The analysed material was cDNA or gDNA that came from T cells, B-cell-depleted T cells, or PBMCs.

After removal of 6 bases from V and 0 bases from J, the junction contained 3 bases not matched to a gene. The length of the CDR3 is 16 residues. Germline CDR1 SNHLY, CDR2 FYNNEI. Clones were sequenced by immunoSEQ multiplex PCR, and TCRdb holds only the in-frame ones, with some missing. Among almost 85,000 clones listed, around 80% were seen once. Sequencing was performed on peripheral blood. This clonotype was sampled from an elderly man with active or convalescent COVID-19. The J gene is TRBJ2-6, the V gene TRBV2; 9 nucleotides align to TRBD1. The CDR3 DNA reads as TGTGCCAGCAGGCAGACAGGGGGCTCTGGGGCCAACGTCCTGACTTTC. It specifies CASRQTGGSGANVLTF.